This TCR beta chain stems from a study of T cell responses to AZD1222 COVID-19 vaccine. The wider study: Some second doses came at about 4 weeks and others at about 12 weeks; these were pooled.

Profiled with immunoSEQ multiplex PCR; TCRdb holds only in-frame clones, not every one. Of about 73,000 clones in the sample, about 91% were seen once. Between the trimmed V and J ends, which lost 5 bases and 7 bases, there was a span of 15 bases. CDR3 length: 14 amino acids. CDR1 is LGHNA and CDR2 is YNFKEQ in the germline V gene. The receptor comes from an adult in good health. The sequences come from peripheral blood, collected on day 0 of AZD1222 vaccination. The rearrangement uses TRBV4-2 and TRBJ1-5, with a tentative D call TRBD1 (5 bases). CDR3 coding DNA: TGTGCCAGCAGCACAGGAGGGGACGGCCAGCCCCAGCATTTT. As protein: CASSTGGDGQPQHF.